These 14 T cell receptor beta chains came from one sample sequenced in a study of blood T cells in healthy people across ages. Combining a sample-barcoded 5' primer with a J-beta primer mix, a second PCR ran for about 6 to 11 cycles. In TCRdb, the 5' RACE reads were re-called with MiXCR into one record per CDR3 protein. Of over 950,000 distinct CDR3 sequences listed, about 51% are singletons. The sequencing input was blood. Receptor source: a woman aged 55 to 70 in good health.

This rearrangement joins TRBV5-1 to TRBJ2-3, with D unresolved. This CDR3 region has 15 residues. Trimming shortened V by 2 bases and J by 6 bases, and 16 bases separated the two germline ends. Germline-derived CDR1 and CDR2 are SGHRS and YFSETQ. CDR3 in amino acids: CASSLTSRVSDTQYF. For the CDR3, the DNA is TGCGCCAGCAGCTTAACCTCCCGTGTGTCTGATACGCAGTATTTT.

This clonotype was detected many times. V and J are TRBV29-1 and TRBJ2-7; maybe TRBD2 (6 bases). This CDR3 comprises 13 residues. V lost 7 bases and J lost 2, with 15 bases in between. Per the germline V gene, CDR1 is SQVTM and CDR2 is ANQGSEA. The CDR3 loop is CSASTSPTYEQYF. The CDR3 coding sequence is TGCAGCGCTTCCACTAGCCCAACCTACGAGCAGTACTTC.

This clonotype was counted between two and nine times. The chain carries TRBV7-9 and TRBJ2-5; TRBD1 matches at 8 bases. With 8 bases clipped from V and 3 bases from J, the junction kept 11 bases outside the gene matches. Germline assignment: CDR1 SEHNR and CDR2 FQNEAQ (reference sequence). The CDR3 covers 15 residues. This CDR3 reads CASLGQGVSEETQYF. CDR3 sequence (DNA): TGTGCCAGCTTAGGACAGGGTGTCTCCGAAGAGACCCAGTACTTC.

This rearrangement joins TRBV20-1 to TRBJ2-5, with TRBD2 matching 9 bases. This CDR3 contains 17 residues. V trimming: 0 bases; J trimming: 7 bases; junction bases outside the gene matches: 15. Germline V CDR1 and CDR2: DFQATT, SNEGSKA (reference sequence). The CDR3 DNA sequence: TGCAGTGCTAGAGAACCCCTTAGCGGGAGTCGGCTAGGGACCCAGTACTTC. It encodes CSAREPLSGSRLGTQYF.

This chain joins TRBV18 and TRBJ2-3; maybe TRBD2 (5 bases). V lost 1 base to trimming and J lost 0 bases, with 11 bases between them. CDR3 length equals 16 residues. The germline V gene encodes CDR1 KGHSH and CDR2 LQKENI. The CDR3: CASSPRKGASTDTQYF. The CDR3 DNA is TGTGCCAGCTCACCACGGAAGGGAGCTAGCACAGATACGCAGTATTTT.

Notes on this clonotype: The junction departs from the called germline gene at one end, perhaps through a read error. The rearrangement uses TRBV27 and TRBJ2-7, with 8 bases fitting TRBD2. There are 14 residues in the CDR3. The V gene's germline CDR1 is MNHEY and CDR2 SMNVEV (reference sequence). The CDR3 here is CACSSRGDSYEQYF. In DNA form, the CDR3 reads TGTGCCTGCAGTTCGCGGGGGGACTCCTACGAGCAGTACTTC.

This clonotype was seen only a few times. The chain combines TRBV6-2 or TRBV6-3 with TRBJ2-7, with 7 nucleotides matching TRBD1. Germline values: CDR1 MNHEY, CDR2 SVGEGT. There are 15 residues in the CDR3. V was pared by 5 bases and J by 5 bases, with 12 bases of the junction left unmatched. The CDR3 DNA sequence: TGTGCCAGCAGTCGCTACAGGGGCGACACTAACGAGCAGTACTTC. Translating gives CASSRYRGDTNEQYF.

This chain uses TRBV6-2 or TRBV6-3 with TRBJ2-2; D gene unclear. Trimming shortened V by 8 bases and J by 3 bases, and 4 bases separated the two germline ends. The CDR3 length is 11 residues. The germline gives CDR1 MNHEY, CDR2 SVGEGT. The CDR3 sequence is CASVDTGELFF. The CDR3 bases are TGTGCCAGCGTAGACACCGGGGAGCTGTTTTTT.

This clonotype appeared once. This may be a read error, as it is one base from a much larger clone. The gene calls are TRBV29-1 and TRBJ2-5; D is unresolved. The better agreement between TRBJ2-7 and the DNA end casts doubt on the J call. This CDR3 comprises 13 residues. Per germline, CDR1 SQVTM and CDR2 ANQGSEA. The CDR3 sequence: CSMTLIGLGEQYF. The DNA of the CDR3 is TGCAGCATGACCCTTATCGGGCTAGGCGAGCAGTACTTC.

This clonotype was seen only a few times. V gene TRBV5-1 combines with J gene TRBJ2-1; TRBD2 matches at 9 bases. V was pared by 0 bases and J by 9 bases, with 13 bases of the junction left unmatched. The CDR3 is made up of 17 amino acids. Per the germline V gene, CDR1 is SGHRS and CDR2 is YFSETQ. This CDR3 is CASSLVPLSGRFSEQFF. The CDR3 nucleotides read TGCGCCAGCAGCTTGGTTCCCCTCAGCGGGAGGTTCAGTGAGCAGTTCTTC. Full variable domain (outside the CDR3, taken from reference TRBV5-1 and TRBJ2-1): KAGVTQTPRYLIKTRGQQVTLSCSPISGHRSVSWYQQTPGQGLQFLFEYFSETQRNKGNFPGRFSGRQFSNSRSEMNVSTLELGDSALYLCASSLVPLSGRFSEQFFGPGTRLTVL.

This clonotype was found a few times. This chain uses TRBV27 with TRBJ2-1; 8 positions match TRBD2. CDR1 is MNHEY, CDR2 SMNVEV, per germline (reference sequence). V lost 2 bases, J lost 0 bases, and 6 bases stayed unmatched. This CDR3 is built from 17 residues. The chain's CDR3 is CASSLEGGTSSYNEQFF. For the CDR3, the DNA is TGTGCCAGCAGTTTAGAAGGGGGGACTAGCTCCTACAATGAGCAGTTCTTC.

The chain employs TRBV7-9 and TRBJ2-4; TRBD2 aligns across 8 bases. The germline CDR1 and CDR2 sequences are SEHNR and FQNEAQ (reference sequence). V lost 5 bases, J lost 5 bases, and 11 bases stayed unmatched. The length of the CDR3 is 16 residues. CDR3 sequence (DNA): TGTGCCAGCAGCCCAGGGGCTACAGCGGGAGAAAACATTCAGTACTTC. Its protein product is CASSPGATAGENIQYF.

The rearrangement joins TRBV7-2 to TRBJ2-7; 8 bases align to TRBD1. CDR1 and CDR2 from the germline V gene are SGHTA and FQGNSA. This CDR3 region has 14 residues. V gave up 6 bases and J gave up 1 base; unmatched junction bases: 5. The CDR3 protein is CASRYRGSSYEQYF. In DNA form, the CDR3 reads TGTGCCAGCAGATACAGGGGGAGTTCCTACGAGCAGTACTTC.

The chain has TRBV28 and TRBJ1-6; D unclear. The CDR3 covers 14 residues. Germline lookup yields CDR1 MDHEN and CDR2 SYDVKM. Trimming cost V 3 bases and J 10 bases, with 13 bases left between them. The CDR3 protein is CASSLFRDESPLHF. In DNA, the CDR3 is TGTGCCAGCAGTTTGTTCCGGGATGAATCACCCCTCCACTTT. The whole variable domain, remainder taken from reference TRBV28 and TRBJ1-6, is DVKVTQSSRYLVKRTGEKVFLECVQDMDHENMFWYRQDPGLGLRLIYFSYDVKMKEKGDIPEGYSVSREKKERFSLILESASTNQTSMYLCASSLFRDESPLHFGNGTRLTVT.